This TCR beta chain came from a study of prognosis after radiotherapy for stage I lung cancer. The wider study: Enrolled patients comprised about 13 with newly diagnosed primary stage I lung tumors and five or six with oligometastatic NSCLC after surgical resection of the primary tumor. No patient was treated with concurrent therapy while undergoing stereotactic body radiotherapy.

TCR beta CDR3 was amplified from genomic DNA by two-round multiplex PCR. The authors ran first-round PCR with primers specific to each TRBV and TRBJ gene. TCRdb itself ran the multiplex PCR reads through MiXCR, one entry per CDR3 protein. The profile shows around 30,000 distinct CDR3 sequences, 25% to 40% of them singletons. This clonotype was recorded at least ten times. Antigen: not known. Germline CDR1 DFQATT, CDR2 SNEGSKA (reference sequence). Trimming stripped 0 bases from V and 3 bases from J, with 11 bases between. The CDR3 is 14 residues long. Study-level results: Unique TCR clones declined after stereotactic body radiation therapy, from a median approximately 10,000 to 7,000.

The sequencing here drew on PBMCs, taken before or after stereotactic body radiation therapy (not recorded which). The rearrangement links TRBV20-1 to TRBJ2-5, with a weak D call TRBD1 (6 bases). This TCR came from a donor over 45 with non-small cell lung cancer. The CDR3 DNA reads TGCAGTGCTAGAGATTTAAGGACAGAAGAGACCCAGTACTTC. This sequence encodes CSARDLRTEETQYF.